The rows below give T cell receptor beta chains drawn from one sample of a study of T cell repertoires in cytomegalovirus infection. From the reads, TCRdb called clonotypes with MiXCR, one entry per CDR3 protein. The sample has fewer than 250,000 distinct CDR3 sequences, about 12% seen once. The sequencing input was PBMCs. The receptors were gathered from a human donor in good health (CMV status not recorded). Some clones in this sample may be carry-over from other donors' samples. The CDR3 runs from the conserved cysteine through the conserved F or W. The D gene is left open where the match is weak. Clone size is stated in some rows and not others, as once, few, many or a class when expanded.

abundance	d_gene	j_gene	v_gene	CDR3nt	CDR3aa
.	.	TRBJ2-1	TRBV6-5	TGTGCCAGCAGTTACCGCCCGTTGAGTAGCAATGAGCAGTTCTTC	CASSYRPLSSNEQFF
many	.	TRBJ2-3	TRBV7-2	TGTGCCAGCAGCTCACGACGGGTTCCAGATACGCAGTATTTT	CASSSRRVPDTQYF
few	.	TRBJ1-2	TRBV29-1	TGCAGCGGGAAAGAGATGGACTATGGCTACACCTTC	CSGKEMDYGYTF
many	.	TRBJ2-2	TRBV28	TGTGCCAGCAGTCCCCCAACGCTAACCACCGGGGAGCTGTTTTTT	CASSPPTLTTGELFF
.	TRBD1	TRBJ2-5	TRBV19	TGTGCCTCTTCTTTTCAGGGGGCGTGGGAGACCCAGTACTTC	CASSFQGAWETQYF
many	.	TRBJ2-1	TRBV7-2	TGTGCCAGCAGCTTCTGGGCTAGGAGCTCCTACAATGAGCAGTTCTTC	CASSFWARSSYNEQFF
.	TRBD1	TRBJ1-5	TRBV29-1	TGCAGCGTTTCGACAGGGAAAGACAATCAGCCCCAGCATTTT	CSVSTGKDNQPQHF
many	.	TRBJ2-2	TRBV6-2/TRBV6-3	TGTGCCAGCGGGGGGCCCAACACCGGGGAGCTGTTTTTT	CASGGPNTGELFF
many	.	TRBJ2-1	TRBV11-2	TGTGCCAGCAGCTCCGGTTGGCAGGCCTACAATGAGCAGTTCTTC	CASSSGWQAYNEQFF
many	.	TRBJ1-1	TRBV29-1	TGCAGCGCCCCCAAAGACACTTACACTGAAGCTTTCTTT	CSAPKDTYTEAFF
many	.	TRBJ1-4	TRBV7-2	TGTGCCAGCAGCTTCCTTCAGGGTCGGCCTAATGAAAAACTGTTTTTT	CASSFLQGRPNEKLFF
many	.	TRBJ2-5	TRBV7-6	TGTGCCAGCACCAAACCGGGTCTCCTACAAGAGACCCAGTACTTC	CASTKPGLLQETQYF
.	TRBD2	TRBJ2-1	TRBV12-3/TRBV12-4	TGTGCCAGCAGTTTGGGGCGGGGGGGGAATGAGCAGTTCTTC	CASSLGRGGNEQFF
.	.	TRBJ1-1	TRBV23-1	TGCGCCAGCAGGAGAGGACAGACGAACACTGAAGCTTTCTTT	CASRRGQTNTEAFF
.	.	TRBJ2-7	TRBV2	TGTGCCATCTATGGAGAGGGTTTGTACTACGAGCAGTACTTC	CAIYGEGLYYEQYF
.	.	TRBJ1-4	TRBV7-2	TGTGCCAGCAGCACACAGGGCCGACTGTTTTTT	CASSTQGRLFF
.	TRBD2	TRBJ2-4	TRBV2	TGTGCCAGCCGGTGGGCTAGCGGGGGGGGAAACATTCAGTACTTC	CASRWASGGGNIQYF
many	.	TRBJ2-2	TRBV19	TGTGCCAGTAGTATAGGGGCAGGCTCGAACACCGGGGAGCTGTTTTTT	CASSIGAGSNTGELFF
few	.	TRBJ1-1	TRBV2	TGTGCCATCAAAAGAGGGCGGGGCACTGAAGCTTTCTTT	CAIKRGRGTEAFF
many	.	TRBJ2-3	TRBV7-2	TGTGCCAGCAGCTTATTTAACCGCATCACAGATACGCAGTATTTT	CASSLFNRITDTQYF
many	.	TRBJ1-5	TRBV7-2	TGTGCCAGCAGCTTAATGGTCGGCAGAGCTGGCAATCAGCCCCAGCATTTT	CASSLMVGRAGNQPQHF
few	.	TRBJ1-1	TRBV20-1	TGCAGTGCTAGGCGCAGGAGGATGAACACTGAAGCTTTCTTT	CSARRRRMNTEAFF
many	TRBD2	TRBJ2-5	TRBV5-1	TGCGCCAGCAGCTTGGTGGCTAGCGGTCAAGAGACCCAGTACTTC	CASSLVASGQETQYF
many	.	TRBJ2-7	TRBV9	TGTGCCAGCAGCGTAGAAGGGGAAAGCTCCTACGAGCAGTACTTC	CASSVEGESSYEQYF
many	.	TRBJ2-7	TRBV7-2	TGTGCCAGCAGCTTAGTGGCCCGACAATACGAGCAGTACTTC	CASSLVARQYEQYF
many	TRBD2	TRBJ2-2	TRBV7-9	TGTGCCAGCAGCCCTACCCAGGGCGGGAGGGCCCCCGCCGGGGAGCTGTTTTTT	CASSPTQGGRAPAGELFF
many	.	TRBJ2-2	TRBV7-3	TGTGCCAGCAGCCCCGGACCAAATACGGGGGGGGAGCTGTTTTTT	CASSPGPNTGGELFF
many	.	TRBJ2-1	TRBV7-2	TGTGCCAGCAGCTTAGCGCGGGCGGATGAGCAGTTCTTC	CASSLARADEQFF
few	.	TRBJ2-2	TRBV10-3	TGTGCCATCAGTGGGCAGGGTTCCCACACCGGGGAGCTGTTTTTT	CAISGQGSHTGELFF
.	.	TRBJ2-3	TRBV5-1	TGCGCCAGCAGCTGGGACACTCGGGGCGCAGATACGCAGTATTTT	CASSWDTRGADTQYF
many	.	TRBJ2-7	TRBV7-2	TGTGCCAGCGGCGTGGACGGACCCCTGAATCGTCCTTACGAGCAGTACTTC	CASGVDGPLNRPYEQYF
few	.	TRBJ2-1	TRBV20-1	TGCAGTGCTGGCCGGGCCAATGAGCAGTTCTTC	CSAGRANEQFF
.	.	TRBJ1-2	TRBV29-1	TGCAGCGCGGGGGCGGACTATGGCTACACCTTC	CSAGADYGYTF
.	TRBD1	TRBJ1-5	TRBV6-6	TGTGCCAGCCGATCCCGGGGGGGACAGGGTAGAAATCAGCCCCAGCATTTT	CASRSRGGQGRNQPQHF
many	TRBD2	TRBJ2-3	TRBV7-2	TGTGCCAGCAGCTTAGTTAGCGGGGGCACAGATACGCAGTATTTT	CASSLVSGGTDTQYF
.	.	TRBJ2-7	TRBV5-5	TGTGCCAGCAGCCGTACTACCTACGAGCAGTACTTC	CASSRTTYEQYF
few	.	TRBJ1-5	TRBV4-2	TGTGCCAGCAGCCAAGGCAGGGTGGCTAATCAGCCCCAGCATTTT	CASSQGRVANQPQHF
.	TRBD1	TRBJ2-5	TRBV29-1	TGCAGCGGGGCTGGCGGGACAGGGGGCGGCGAGACCCAGTACTTC	CSGAGGTGGGETQYF
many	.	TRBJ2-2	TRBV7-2	TGTGCCAGCAGCTTTACTAACAGGGAGCTGTTTTTT	CASSFTNRELFF
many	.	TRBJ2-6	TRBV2	TGTGCCAGCATCGTGCCCTCTGGGGCCAACGTCCTGACTTTC	CASIVPSGANVLTF
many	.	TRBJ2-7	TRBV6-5	TGTGCCAGCAGTTACCAAGCGGCCGTTGCCGAGCAGTACTTC	CASSYQAAVAEQYF
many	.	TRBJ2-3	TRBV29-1	TGCAGCGTAGAGACGGGGAATGGGGATACGCAGTATTTT	CSVETGNGDTQYF
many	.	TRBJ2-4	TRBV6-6	TGTGCCAGCGGGGGGCCGGGATCGGGAAACATTCAGTACTTC	CASGGPGSGNIQYF
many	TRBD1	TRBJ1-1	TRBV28	TGTGCCAGCAGCCTTCAGGGGGCGAATGAAGCTTTCTTT	CASSLQGANEAFF
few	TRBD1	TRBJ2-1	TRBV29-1	TGCAGCGGGGGACAGGGGGCTGACAATGAGCAGTTCTTC	CSGGQGADNEQFF
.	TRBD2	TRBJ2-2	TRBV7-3	TGTGCCAGCAGCCCCGGAAGCGGGAGTGGTACCGGGGAGCTGTTTTTT	CASSPGSGSGTGELFF
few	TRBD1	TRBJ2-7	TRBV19	TGTGCCAGCCGCAAACGGGGACAGACCTACGAGCAGTACTTC	CASRKRGQTYEQYF
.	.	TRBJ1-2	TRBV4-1	TGCGCCAGCAGCCAAGAGATCACACAGAGCAACTATGGCTACACCTTC	CASSQEITQSNYGYTF